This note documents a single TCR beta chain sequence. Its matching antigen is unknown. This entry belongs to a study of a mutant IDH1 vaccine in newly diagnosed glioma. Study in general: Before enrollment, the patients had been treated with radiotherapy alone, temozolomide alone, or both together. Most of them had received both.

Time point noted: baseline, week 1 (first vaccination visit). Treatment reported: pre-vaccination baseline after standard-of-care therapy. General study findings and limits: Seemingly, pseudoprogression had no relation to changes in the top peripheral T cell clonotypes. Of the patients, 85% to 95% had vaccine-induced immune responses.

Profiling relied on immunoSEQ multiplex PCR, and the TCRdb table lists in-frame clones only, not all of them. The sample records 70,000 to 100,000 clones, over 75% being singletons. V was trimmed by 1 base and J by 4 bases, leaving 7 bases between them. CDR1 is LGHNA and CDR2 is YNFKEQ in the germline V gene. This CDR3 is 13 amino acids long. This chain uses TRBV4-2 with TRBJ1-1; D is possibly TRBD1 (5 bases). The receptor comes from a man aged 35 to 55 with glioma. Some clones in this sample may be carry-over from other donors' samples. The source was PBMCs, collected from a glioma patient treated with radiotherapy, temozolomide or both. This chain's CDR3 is CASSQVRGTEAFF. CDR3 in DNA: TGTGCCAGCAGCCAAGTGAGGGGCACTGAAGCTTTCTTT.